Given below is one T cell receptor beta chain in context. As yet, its antigen is unknown. Sequencing used immunoSEQ multiplex PCR; TCRdb keeps in-frame clones, though not all of them. Of under 90,000 clones in the sample, roughly 70% are singletons; the top ten hold about 14%. This entry comes from a study of radiotherapy plus CTLA-4 blockade in lung cancer. Findings and caveats of the study: Following radiotherapy plus ipilimumab, tumor-derived TCR clones expanded in the blood.

Germline CDR1 reads MNHEY; CDR2 reads SVGAGI. The CDR3 sequence is 16 residues long. Trimming left V 0 bases short and J 7 bases short, with 15 bases between. Sequences were derived from peripheral blood, sampled from a patient treated with radiotherapy plus ipilimumab. J is TRBJ1-4 and V is TRBV6-5; TRBD1 is a possible D gene (6 bases). The clonotype originates from a human donor with non-small cell lung cancer that progressed on radiotherapy plus ipilimumab. The CDR3 spells CASSYSRQGGGEKLFF. Written as DNA, the CDR3 is TGTGCCAGCAGTTACTCCCGCCAAGGGGGAGGTGAAAAACTGTTTTTT.